This entry features one T cell receptor beta chain sequence. This sample is drawn from a study of T-cell memory formation after mild COVID-19. This CDR3 has 16 residues. V gave up 0 bases and J gave up 4 bases; unmatched junction bases: 4. Germline V lookup: CDR1 SGHRS, CDR2 YFSETQ. TCRdb independently ran MiXCR on the 5' RACE reads; one entry per CDR3 protein. Here the sample spans roughly 320,000 distinct CDR3 sequences, around 28% being singletons. The chain has TRBV5-1 and TRBJ2-2; 9 positions agree with TRBD2. The sample taken for sequencing was PBMCs or a T cell subset sorted from them (not recorded which). This TCR derives from an adult woman who had mild COVID-19 (a few samples of this study predate the infection). Cell type and time point are not known. CDR3 bases: TGCGCCAGCAGCTTGGCCGGGACTAGCTCCACCGGGGAGCTGTTTTTT. As protein: CASSLAGTSSTGELFF.